The next 13 T cell receptor beta chains were all read from a single sample in a study of blood T cell repertoires in COVID-19. The repertoire was sequenced with immunoSEQ multiplex PCR; TCRdb's copy has only in-frame clones and lacks some. The sample consists of fewer than 300,000 clones, over 75% of them appearing once. The specimen sequenced was peripheral blood. The receptors were gathered from a human donor in a cohort sampled during active COVID-19.

This clone has a single count. The chain employs TRBV5-4 and TRBJ2-2, with 9 bases matching TRBD2. The V and J ends lost 5 bases and 6 bases, in that order; junction bases with no gene match: 8. Germline V gene lookup returns CDR1 SGHNT and CDR2 YYREEE (reference sequence). CDR3 length: 15 amino acids. CDR3 bases: TGTGCCAGCAGAATAGCGGGAGTCCGCTCCGGGGAGCTGTTTTTT. As protein: CASRIAGVRSGELFF.

The rearrangement joins TRBV14 to TRBJ2-1; D possibly corresponds to TRBD2 (6 bases). The V and J ends lost 5 bases and 3 bases respectively, with 14 bases between them. The germline V gene has CDR1 SGHDN and CDR2 FVKESK. The CDR3 consists of 15 residues. This CDR3 reads CASSLLAGNYNEQFF. In DNA, the CDR3 is TGTGCCAGCAGCTTACTAGCAGGCAACTACAATGAGCAGTTCTTC. Full variable domain (outside the CDR3, taken from reference TRBV14 and TRBJ2-1): EAGVTQFPSHSVIEKGQTVTLRCDPISGHDNLYWYRRVMGKEIKFLLHFVKESKQDESGMPNNRFLAERTGGTYSTLKVQPAELEDSGVYFCASSLLAGNYNEQFFGPGTRLTVL.

The chain has TRBV5-4 and TRBJ1-2; a possible D gene is TRBD1 (6 bases). V shed 1 base and J shed 5 bases, with 9 bases lying between them. This CDR3 region has 13 residues. The germline V gene has CDR1 SGHNT and CDR2 YYREEE (reference sequence). The CDR3 region is CASSLTGQYGYTF. In DNA form, the CDR3 reads TGTGCCAGCAGCTTGACAGGGCAATATGGCTACACCTTC.

The V gene is TRBV7-2, the J gene TRBJ1-2; the match to TRBD1 covers 9 bases. CDR1 and CDR2 (germline): SGHTA, FQGNSA. The CDR3 is 14 amino acids. V lost 1 base and J lost 5; bases outside the gene matches: 2. The CDR3 DNA reads TGTGCCAGCAGCTTAGGTGGGACAGGGTATGGCTACACCTTC. Its protein is CASSLGGTGYGYTF.

J is TRBJ1-2 and V is TRBV4-2; 10 bases fit TRBD1. V dropped 3 bases and J dropped 4; count of bases not matched to a gene: 8. Germline V lookup: CDR1 LGHNA, CDR2 YNFKEQ. The CDR3 loop spans 16 amino acids. The CDR3 DNA is TGTGCCAGCAGCCAGGGGACAGGGGACGTTGGCTATGGCTACACCTTC. Translation gives CASSQGTGDVGYGYTF.

There are a few counts of this clone. The rearrangement uses TRBV7-8 and TRBJ1-1; 8 bases are a match to TRBD1. Trimming took 5 bases from V and 5 from J; bases not matched to a gene: 7. Germline CDR1 reads SGHVS; CDR2 reads FQNEAQ. This CDR3 has 14 amino acids. CDR3: CASSRQGMGTEAFF. DNA of the CDR3: TGTGCCAGCAGCCGACAGGGGATGGGGACTGAAGCTTTCTTT.

This clone turned up a few times. This sequence joins TRBV3-1 (or the pseudogene TRBV3-2) and TRBJ2-5; D is unresolved. Germline V gene sequence: CDR1 LGHDT, CDR2 YNNKEL (reference sequence). The CDR3 loop spans 13 amino acids. Trimming pared 3 bases from V and 3 bases from J, leaving 8 bases between. The CDR3 reads CASSQFAEETQYF. In DNA, the CDR3 is TGTGCCAGCAGCCAGTTTGCGGAAGAGACCCAGTACTTC.

The CDR3 loop is CASSFEFYGYTF. CDR3 DNA: TGTGCCAGCAGTTTTGAGTTCTATGGCTACACCTTC. The J gene is TRBJ1-2, the V gene TRBV28; D remains unclear. There are 12 residues in the CDR3. Trimming removed 3 bases at V and 4 bases at J, with 6 bases between. CDR1 and CDR2 (germline): MDHEN, SYDVKM.

This clone was counted a few times. The chain has TRBV7-9 and TRBJ2-5; 13 bases are shared with TRBD2. Germline lookup yields CDR1 SEHNR and CDR2 FQNEAQ (reference sequence). The CDR3 has 16 amino acids. The junction had 1 base not matched to a gene; V was cut back by 2 bases and J by 1 base. The CDR3 DNA reads as TGTGCCAGCAGCTTAACTAGCGGGAGGGGCCAAGAGACCCAGTACTTC. This sequence encodes CASSLTSGRGQETQYF. Full variable domain (missing parts from reference TRBV7-9 and TRBJ2-5): DTGVSQNPRHKITKRGQNVTFRCDPISEHNRLYWYRQTLGQGPEFLTYFQNEAQLEKSRLLSDRFSAERPKGSFSTLEIQRTEQGDSAMYLCASSLTSGRGQETQYFGPGTRLLVL.

The count of this clone is one. CDR3 DNA: TGTGCCAGCTCACCACTCGGACCGGGGAATCAGCCCCAGCATTTT. This translates into CASSPLGPGNQPQHF. J is TRBJ1-5 and V is TRBV18; D is undetermined. CDR1 and CDR2 (germline): KGHSH, LQKENI. The germline V and J ends were trimmed by 1 base and 4 bases, with 11 bases remaining between them. This CDR3 is built from 15 residues.

The gene calls are TRBV27 and TRBJ2-7; a weak D match, TRBD1 (6 bases). The length of the CDR3 is 12 residues. V was pared by 9 bases and J by 3 bases, with 12 bases between. Germline V gene lookup returns CDR1 MNHEY and CDR2 SMNVEV (reference sequence). The CDR3 loop reads CASRDTYYEQYF. The CDR3 DNA reads as TGTGCCAGTCGGGACACCTACTACGAGCAGTACTTC.

For the CDR3, the DNA is TGTGCCAGCAGCTCCAGGACTAGCGGGGGAGATACGCAGTATTTT. Translation gives CASSSRTSGGDTQYF. V and J are TRBV9 and TRBJ2-3; 13 bases agree with TRBD2. Germline CDR1 and CDR2: SGDLS and YYNGEE. The CDR3 has 15 residues. V lost 4 bases and J lost 5; bases outside the gene matches: 4.

The rearrangement links TRBV5-1 to TRBJ2-2, with D tentatively TRBD2 (5 bases). This CDR3 region has 13 residues. Per germline, CDR1 SGHRS and CDR2 YFSETQ. V was trimmed by 5 bases and J by 6 bases, leaving 11 bases between them. The CDR3 loop reads CASRRAGSGELFF. In DNA, the CDR3 is TGCGCCAGCAGACGGGCGGGTTCCGGGGAGCTGTTTTTT.